A single sample gave rise to the 8 T cell receptor beta chains below, sequenced in a study of identical twins. Each CDR3 protein is one row after TCRdb ran MiXCR on the 5' RACE reads. This sample has under 250,000 distinct CDR3 sequences, with 6.5% to 9% found just once. These data were also filed under a second study, of yellow fever vaccine responses in identical twins.

The sequenced sample was CD8+ T cells sorted from blood. The source is a woman between 18 and 30 years old in good health.

By share of the sample, this clonotype is medium-sized. The rearrangement links TRBV2 to TRBJ2-3, with 10 bases that match TRBD2. CDR1 and CDR2 (germline): SNHLY, FYNNEI. After removal of 8 bases from V and 6 bases from J, the junction contained 14 bases not matched to a gene. The CDR3 has 16 amino acids. Here the CDR3 reads CASLPMSGGGTDTQYF. For the CDR3, the DNA is TGTGCCAGCCTCCCTATGAGCGGGGGGGGTACGGATACGCAGTATTTT.

This clonotype was seen at least ten times. V gene TRBV12-3 or TRBV12-4 combines with J gene TRBJ2-1; D is possibly TRBD1 (6 bases). CDR3 length equals 16 residues. Deletions cut 6 bases from V and 0 bases from J, with 15 bases between. CDR3 DNA sequence: TGTGCCAGCAGCTGGGACACCGTGAGCTCCTACAATGAGCAGTTCTTC. This sequence encodes CASSWDTVSSYNEQFF.

This clonotype was seen more than once but under ten times. V is TRBV21-1 and J is TRBJ2-1; the table's D call of TRBD2 was not tested on the DNA. TRBV21-1 is labeled a pseudogene. The CDR3 totals 15 residues. The CDR3 sequence: CASSKYALWEQVEFF. The CDR3, as DNA: TGTGCCAGCAGCAAATATGCCCTCTGGGAACAGGTGGAGTTCTTC.

This clonotype was observed at least ten times. The gene calls are TRBV20-1 and TRBJ2-1, with 11 positions matching TRBD2. Per the germline V gene, CDR1 is DFQATT and CDR2 is SNEGSKA (reference sequence). V trimming: 0 bases; J trimming: 4 bases; junction bases outside the gene matches: 5. This CDR3 region has 16 residues. In DNA form, the CDR3 reads TGCAGTGCTAGAGACCCGGGACTAGCGGTATACAATGAGCAGTTCTTC. Protein product: CSARDPGLAVYNEQFF.

The chain recombines TRBV7-9 with TRBJ2-7; 8 nucleotides align to TRBD2. This CDR3 has 15 residues. V shed 7 bases and J 3 bases; nucleotides not matched to a gene: 11. In germline, CDR1 is SEHNR, CDR2 FQNEAQ (reference sequence). In nucleotides, the CDR3 is TGTGCCAGCACCGTAGGTGCGGGGGGAGGCTACGAGCAGTACTTC. Translated, it gives CASTVGAGGGYEQYF.

This rearrangement joins TRBV6-5 to TRBJ1-5; TRBD1 matches 7 bases. This CDR3 has 15 amino acids. V was pared by 0 bases and J by 6 bases, with 5 bases of the junction left unmatched. Germline V gives CDR1 MNHEY, CDR2 SVGAGI. CDR3 sequence reads: CASSYSSGGGQPQHF. The CDR3, as DNA: TGTGCCAGCAGTTACTCCTCAGGGGGAGGTCAGCCCCAGCATTTT.

The genes are TRBV5-5 and TRBJ2-7; no definite D call. The germline gives CDR1 SGHKS, CDR2 YYEKEE (reference sequence). V lost 4 bases and J 0 bases, leaving 11 bases between the germline ends. The CDR3 has 14 residues. CDR3 residues: CASSLGYGSYEQYV. The CDR3 coding sequence is TGTGCCAGCAGCCTGGGCTACGGCTCCTACGAGCAGTACGTC.

This clonotype turned up a few times. This rearrangement joins TRBV7-6 to TRBJ2-3; TRBD1 matches 7 bases. The germline V gene has CDR1 SGHVS and CDR2 FNYEAQ. V was pared by 4 bases and J by 4 bases, with 5 bases of the junction left unmatched. This CDR3 has 14 residues. DNA for the CDR3: TGTGCCAGCAGCTCGACAGGGTTCGCAGATACGCAGTATTTT. Protein sequence: CASSSTGFADTQYF.